This T cell receptor (beta chain) stems from a study of blood T cell repertoires in COVID-19. About the research overall: Specimens from acute and convalescent COVID-19 originated in the United States, Italy and Spain. T cells, B-cell-depleted T cells, or PBMCs provided the cDNA or gDNA that served as material.

Here immunoSEQ multiplex PCR was the method, and the copy in TCRdb shows in-frame clones only, minus some. The sample contains around 70,000 clones, 86% of which appear only once. The CDR3 is 14 residues long. V was shortened by 7 bases and J by 6 bases, with 16 bases between the two germline ends. The germline V gene has CDR1 MDHEN and CDR2 SYDVKM. The receptor was isolated from a human donor in a cohort sampled during active COVID-19. The chain employs TRBV28 and TRBJ1-5, with a tentative D call TRBD1 (5 bases). Sequencing was carried out using peripheral blood. CDR3 coding DNA: TGTGCCAGCAACCCTGGGGGTAGCGGTCAGCCCCAGCATTTT. This encodes CASNPGGSGQPQHF.